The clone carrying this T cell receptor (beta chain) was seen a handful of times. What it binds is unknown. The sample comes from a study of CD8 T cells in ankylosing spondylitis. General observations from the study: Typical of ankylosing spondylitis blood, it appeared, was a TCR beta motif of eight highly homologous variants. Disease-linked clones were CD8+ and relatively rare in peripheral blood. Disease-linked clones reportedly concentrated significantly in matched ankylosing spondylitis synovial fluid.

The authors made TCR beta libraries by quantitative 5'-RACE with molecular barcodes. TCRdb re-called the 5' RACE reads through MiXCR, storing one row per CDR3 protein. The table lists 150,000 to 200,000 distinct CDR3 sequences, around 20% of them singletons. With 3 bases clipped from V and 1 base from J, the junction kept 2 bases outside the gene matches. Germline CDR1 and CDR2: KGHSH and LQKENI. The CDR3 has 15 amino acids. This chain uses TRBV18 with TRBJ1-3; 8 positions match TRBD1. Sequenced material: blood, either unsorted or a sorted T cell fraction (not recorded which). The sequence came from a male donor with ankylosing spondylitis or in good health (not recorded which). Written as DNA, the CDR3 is TGTGCCAGCTCACCTGGACAGGGTTCTGGAAACACCATATATTTT. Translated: CASSPGQGSGNTIYF. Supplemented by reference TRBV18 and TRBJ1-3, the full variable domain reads NAGVMQNPRHLVRRRGQEARLRCSPMKGHSHVYWYRQLPEEGLKFMVYLQKENIIDESGMPKERFSAEFPKEGPSILRIQQVVRGDSAAYFCASSPGQGSGNTIYFGEGSWLTVV.